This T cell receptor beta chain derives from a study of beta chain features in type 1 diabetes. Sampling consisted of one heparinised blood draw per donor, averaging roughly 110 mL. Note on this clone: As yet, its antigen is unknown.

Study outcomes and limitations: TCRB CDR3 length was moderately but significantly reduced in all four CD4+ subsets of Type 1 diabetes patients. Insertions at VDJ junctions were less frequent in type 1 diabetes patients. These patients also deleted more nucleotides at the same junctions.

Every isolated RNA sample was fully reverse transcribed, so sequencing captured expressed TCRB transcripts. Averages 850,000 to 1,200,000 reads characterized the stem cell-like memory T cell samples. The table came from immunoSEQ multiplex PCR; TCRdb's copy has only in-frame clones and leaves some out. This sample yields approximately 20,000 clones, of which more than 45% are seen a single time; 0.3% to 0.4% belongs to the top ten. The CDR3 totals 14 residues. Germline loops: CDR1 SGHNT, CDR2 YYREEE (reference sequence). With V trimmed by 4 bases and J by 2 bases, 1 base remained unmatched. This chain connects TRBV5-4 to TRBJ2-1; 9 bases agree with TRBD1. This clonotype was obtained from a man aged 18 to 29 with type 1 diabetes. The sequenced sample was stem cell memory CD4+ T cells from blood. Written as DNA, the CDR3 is TGTGCCAGCAGCGGACAGGGGACCTACAATGAGCAGTTCTTC. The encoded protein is CASSGQGTYNEQFF.